This T cell receptor (beta chain) is from a study of CD8 T cells in Susac syndrome. The authors carried out high-throughput sequencing of TCR beta. They applied it to CD8+ and CD4+ T cells obtained from blood. Matching for age and sex applied to the controls, who were healthy donors. TEMRA cells were FACS-enriched, unlike CD8+ and CD4+ T cells, which were negatively isolated. The V end was cut by 2 bases, the J end by 5 bases, with 9 bases between. Germline CDR1 SQVTM, CDR2 ANQGSEA. This CDR3 is built from 12 residues. A quantity of roughly 0.5 to 1 ug RNA underwent reverse transcription using random hexamers. It was immunoSEQ multiplex PCR that amplified TCR beta CDR3 across 54 Vbeta and 13 Jbeta. TCRdb reprocessed the immunoSEQ multiplex PCR reads via MiXCR and lists one record per CDR3 protein. The table has 100,000 to 150,000 distinct CDR3 sequences, 90% to 95% seen once.

The chain joins TRBV29-1 to TRBJ1-1; possible D gene TRBD1, 6 bases. Sample: CD4+ T cells from PBMCs. This TCR was sampled from a human donor in good health. The chain's CDR3 is CSVEKGVTEAFF. The CDR3 DNA follows: TGCAGCGTTGAAAAGGGGGTTACTGAAGCTTTCTTT.